The 30 T cell receptor beta chains listed next were all sequenced from one sample in a study of blood T cells in healthy people across ages. Next came a second PCR, run for about 6 to 12 cycles, which used a sample-barcoded 5' primer along with a J-beta primer mix. Each CDR3 protein gets one entry after TCRdb re-called the 5' RACE reads with MiXCR. The profile shows over 500,000 distinct CDR3 sequences, around 52% of them singletons. Source material: blood. Receptors originate from a woman aged 80 or older in good health.

The sample holds a few counts of this clonotype. The J gene is TRBJ2-7, the V gene TRBV13, with no clear D. From germline, CDR1 is PRHDT and CDR2 FYEKMQ (reference sequence). Trimming left V 5 bases short and J 3 bases short, with 14 bases between. CDR3 length: 14 residues. This CDR3 is CASSAPDRLYEQYF. The CDR3 DNA sequence: TGTGCCAGCAGCGCCCCGGACCGACTCTACGAGCAGTACTTC.

This clonotype was observed a handful of times. The V and J genes are TRBV13 and TRBJ2-5, with D uncertain. Germline V lookup: CDR1 PRHDT, CDR2 FYEKMQ (reference sequence). This CDR3 has 11 residues. V was clipped by 4 bases and J by 11 bases, with 11 bases between them. CDR3 region: CASSSRGEQYF. CDR3 nucleotide sequence: TGTGCCAGCAGCTCGCGTGGTGAGCAGTACTTC.

This clonotype has just a few counts. The rearrangement links TRBV11-3 to TRBJ2-7; D is perhaps TRBD2 (6 bases). V shed 6 bases and J shed 7 bases, with 22 bases lying between them. This CDR3 region has 15 residues. The germline gives CDR1 SGHNT, CDR2 YENEEA. The CDR3, as DNA: TGTGCCAGCAGACGTGACGGGGGTCCATACAATGAGCAGTACTTC. Translated: CASRRDGGPYNEQYF.

This clonotype was picked up a small number of times. V usage is TRBV6-6 and J usage is TRBJ2-7; a possible D gene is TRBD1 (5 bases). In germline, CDR1 is MNHNY, CDR2 SVGAGI (reference sequence). Between the trimmed V and J ends, which lost 5 bases and 7 bases, there was a span of 18 bases. The CDR3 has 14 residues. The CDR3 bases are TGTGCCAGCAGTGACGAAGGGGATCTGAGAGAGCAGTACTTC. Translation: CASSDEGDLREQYF.

The chain employs TRBV2 and TRBJ2-5; no clear D gene. The end of the DNA aligns better with TRBJ2-7, so the J call may be wrong. The CDR3 has 14 residues. The V gene's germline CDR1 is SNHLY and CDR2 FYNNEI. The CDR3 DNA reads TGTGCCAGCAGTGAAAGGTCCTTCAACTACGAGCAGTACTTC. Protein: CASSERSFNYEQYF.

This clonotype was seen a few times. This rearrangement joins TRBV15 to TRBJ2-2; D is perhaps TRBD1 (6 bases). The length of the CDR3 is 15 residues. The germline V gene has CDR1 LNHNV and CDR2 YYDKDF (reference sequence). V was cut by 0 bases and J by 4 bases, with 9 bases left in between. For the CDR3, the DNA is TGTGCCACCAGCAGAGAAAACAGGGCCACCGGGGAGCTGTTTTTT. It yields the protein CATSRENRATGELFF. The whole variable domain, filled in from reference TRBV15 and TRBJ2-2, reads DAMVIQNPRYQVTQFGKPVTLSCSQTLNHNVMYWYQQKSSQAPKLLFHYYDKDFNNEADTPDNFQSRRPNTSFCFLDIRSPGLGDTAMYLCATSRENRATGELFFGEGSRLTVL.

This clonotype was counted many times. For the CDR3, the DNA is TGTGCCAGCAGTTCCCGCGACCGGGTAGGGAGTTATGCAGATACGCAGTATTTT. Residues: CASSSRDRVGSYADTQYF. The V and J genes are TRBV6-5 and TRBJ2-3; tentatively, D is TRBD2 (5 bases). The length of the CDR3 is 18 residues. The V and J ends lost 4 bases and 4 bases respectively, with 24 bases between them. Germline lookup yields CDR1 MNHEY and CDR2 SVGAGI.

This rearrangement joins TRBV4-1 to TRBJ2-7; 9 nucleotides match TRBD1. The CDR3 runs to 14 residues. V shed 5 bases, J shed 2 bases, and the junction held 4 bases outside the gene matches. Per the germline V gene, CDR1 is MGHRA and CDR2 is YSYEKL. CDR3 coding DNA: TGCGCCAGCAGCTATTACAGGGGGCCCTACGAGCAGTACTTC. Translation: CASSYYRGPYEQYF.

This clonotype showed up many times. V usage is TRBV7-2 and J usage is TRBJ2-2, with no clear D. CDR3 length: 14 amino acids. V dropped 9 bases and J dropped 2 bases, with 13 bases sitting between them. Germline V gives CDR1 SGHTA, CDR2 FQGNSA. This CDR3 reads CASRTAVNTGELFF. The CDR3 region has the DNA TGTGCCAGTCGGACCGCCGTAAACACCGGGGAGCTGTTTTTT.

V usage is TRBV28 and J usage is TRBJ1-2, with 7 nucleotides matching TRBD1. This CDR3 region has 16 residues. In germline, CDR1 is MDHEN, CDR2 SYDVKM. Losses at the gene ends were 5 bases for V and 7 bases for J; bases not matched to a gene: 16. In DNA, the CDR3 is TGTGCCAGCAGTACTTCCCGTGGGACAGAATTCGGTGGCTACACCTTC. It translates to CASSTSRGTEFGGYTF.

The rearrangement uses TRBV10-3 and TRBJ2-1; either TRBD1 or TRBD2 may fit D (5 bases each). The germline V gene encodes CDR1 ENHRY and CDR2 SYGVKD. V gave up 7 bases and J gave up 4 bases, with 11 bases separating them. The CDR3 is 13 residues long. The CDR3 here is CAITGTAYNEQFF. The DNA of the CDR3 is TGTGCCATCACCGGGACCGCGTACAATGAGCAGTTCTTC.

This chain uses TRBV7-8 with TRBJ2-6; unclear D gene. The CDR3 spans 17 residues. V lost 5 bases to trimming and J lost 0 bases, with 14 bases between them. From germline, CDR1 is SGHVS and CDR2 FQNEAQ. The CDR3 here is CASSPRPWHSGANVLTF. In DNA form, the CDR3 reads TGTGCCAGCAGCCCCCGCCCATGGCACTCTGGGGCCAACGTCCTGACTTTC.

This clonotype turned up a few times. The CDR3, as DNA: TGCGCCAGCAGCCGGCAACTAGAATCCTACAATGAGCAGTTCTTC. Translating gives CASSRQLESYNEQFF. This chain uses TRBV4-3 with TRBJ2-1, with D possibly TRBD2 on 5 matching bases. The CDR3 sequence is 15 residues long. V lost 4 bases, J lost 1 base, and 11 bases lay in between. The V gene's germline CDR1 is LGHNA and CDR2 YSLEER.

This clonotype was detected only a few times. The chain has TRBV5-5 and TRBJ2-7, with D possibly TRBD2 on 6 matching bases. The germline V gene encodes CDR1 SGHKS and CDR2 YYEKEE (reference sequence). The CDR3 contains 13 residues. The V gene lost 0 bases and the J gene lost 4 bases, with 8 bases spanning the gap. CDR3 bases: TGTGCCAGCAGCTTGGTGGAGGGTTACGAGCAGTACTTC. Encoded protein: CASSLVEGYEQYF.

This clonotype was observed a single time. Possible read error: a much larger clone is one base away. The chain joins TRBV24-1 to TRBJ2-1; D ambiguous. Germline V lookup: CDR1 KGHDR, CDR2 SFDVKD. The V gene lost 1 base and the J gene lost 13 bases, with 19 bases spanning the gap. The CDR3 sequence is 15 residues long. The CDR3 DNA reads as TGTGCCACCAGTGATTTCTCCGGCAACCAAGAGACCCAGTTCTTC. It encodes CATSDFSGNQETQFF.

The chain links TRBV28 to TRBJ1-1, with TRBD1 as a possible D gene (6 bases). The V end was cut by 6 bases, the J end by 13 bases, with 18 bases between. Germline CDR1 MDHEN, CDR2 SYDVKM. The CDR3 spans 12 residues. CDR3 DNA sequence: TGTGCCAGCAGGCAACCGGGGGGGCAGGTTTTCTTT. This codes for CASRQPGGQVFF.

Of note for this clonotype: This sequence may be a read error, since a much larger clone differs from it by one base. The chain joins TRBV27 to TRBJ2-7; no clear D gene. The last part of the DNA fits TRBJ2-4 better; the J call may be wrong. The CDR3 consists of 15 residues. Germline values: CDR1 MNHEY, CDR2 SMNVEV (reference sequence). CDR3 DNA: TGTGCCAGCAGTTTATCCACAGTGCCCTTAAACATTCAGTACTTC. This encodes CASSLSTVPLNIQYF.

The chain couples TRBV20-1 to TRBJ2-7; 14 bases map to TRBD2. CDR1 is DFQATT, CDR2 SNEGSKA, per germline (reference sequence). The V and J ends lost 6 bases and 1 base, in that order; junction bases with no gene match: 8. This CDR3 spans 16 amino acids. Here the CDR3 DNA reads TGCAGTGCCCCGGGACTAGCGGGAGATAGGTCCTACGAGCAGTACTTC. Residues: CSAPGLAGDRSYEQYF.

This chain connects TRBV6-2 or TRBV6-3 to TRBJ1-1; possible D gene TRBD1, 5 bases. The germline gives CDR1 MNHEY, CDR2 SVGEGT. CDR3 length equals 14 residues. The V gene lost 2 bases and the J gene lost 5 bases, with 12 bases spanning the gap. The CDR3 sequence: CASSYGGTRTEAFF. CDR3 sequence (DNA): TGTGCCAGCAGTTACGGGGGAACTAGGACTGAAGCTTTCTTT.

V is TRBV29-1 and J is TRBJ2-7, with 10 bases aligning to TRBD1. The J call could be wrong; TRBJ2-5 is a better fit for the DNA end. There are 14 residues in the CDR3. Germline V gives CDR1 SQVTM, CDR2 ANQGSEA. The CDR3 DNA reads TGCAGCGTTGAATGGGGGACAGGGGTTGTGACCCAGTACTTC. Protein sequence: CSVEWGTGVVTQYF.

V and J are TRBV21-1 and TRBJ2-2. TRBV21-1 is assigned pseudogene status. There are 13 residues in the CDR3. The CDR3 coding sequence is TGTGCCAGCAACAGGGTAGACACCGGGGAGCTGTTTTTT. This sequence encodes CASNRVDTGELFF.

The chain has TRBV15 and TRBJ2-2; possible D gene TRBD1, 5 bases. The germline gives CDR1 LNHNV, CDR2 YYDKDF (reference sequence). Between the trimmed V and J ends, which lost 0 bases and 4 bases, there was a span of 12 bases. The CDR3 is 16 amino acids. CDR3 in amino acids: CATSREPRVGTGELFF. For the CDR3, the DNA is TGTGCCACCAGCAGAGAACCCAGGGTCGGCACCGGGGAGCTGTTTTTT.

This clonotype was counted at least ten times. The chain recombines TRBV6-5 with TRBJ2-5; the D is unclear. V lost 2 bases, J lost 5 bases, and 15 bases lay in between. Germline V gives CDR1 MNHEY, CDR2 SVGAGI. CDR3 length: 15 residues. DNA for the CDR3: TGTGCCAGCAGTTACCTGGACCCACAGTTGGAGACCCAGTACTTC. As protein: CASSYLDPQLETQYF.

This clonotype was picked up a small number of times. V is TRBV7-9 and J is TRBJ2-5, with D perhaps matching TRBD1 (6 bases). This CDR3 comprises 13 residues. Per germline, CDR1 SEHNR and CDR2 FQNEAQ (reference sequence). V lost 7 bases and J lost 5, with 14 bases in between. DNA of the CDR3: TGTGCCAGCACTAGAGGGGGTGTGGAGACCCAGTACTTC. Its protein product is CASTRGGVETQYF.

This clonotype came up many times. The V and J genes are TRBV5-1 and TRBJ1-2, with TRBD1 matching 8 bases. Germline lookup yields CDR1 SGHRS and CDR2 YFSETQ. The CDR3 length is 14 residues. Trimming removed 5 bases from V and 5 bases from J; junction bases left unmatched: 8. The CDR3 coding sequence is TGCGCCAGCAGTTTCGGACAGGGTTCGTATGGCTACACCTTC. Translation gives CASSFGQGSYGYTF.

This clonotype was observed at least ten times. The chain employs TRBV5-1 and TRBJ2-4, with 9 nucleotides matching TRBD1. The CDR3 sequence is 16 residues long. The trim removed 4 bases at V and 1 base at J, leaving 6 bases unmatched. Looked up from germline, CDR1 is SGHRS and CDR2 is YFSETQ. CDR3 loop: CASSTGQGDAKNIQYF. CDR3 DNA: TGCGCCAGCAGCACGGGACAGGGCGATGCCAAAAACATTCAGTACTTC.

The chain carries TRBV28 and TRBJ2-1; 13 bases align to TRBD2. Germline CDR1 MDHEN, CDR2 SYDVKM. The CDR3 runs 15 residues. V gave up 4 bases and J gave up 7 bases; unmatched junction bases: 4. The CDR3 DNA is TGTGCCAGCAGTTGGACTAGCGGGAGACGAAATGAGCAGTTCTTC. Translation: CASSWTSGRRNEQFF.

The chain has TRBV7-2 and TRBJ2-7, with 7 bases aligning to TRBD2. The germline V gene has CDR1 SGHTA and CDR2 FQGNSA. CDR3 length equals 13 residues. V gave up 4 bases and J gave up 4 bases; unmatched junction bases: 4. The DNA for the CDR3 is TGTGCCAGCAGCTGGGGGGGTTATTACGAGCAGTACTTC. This sequence encodes CASSWGGYYEQYF.

V and J are TRBV7-9 and TRBJ2-5; D is uncertain. V lost 5 bases, J lost 5 bases, and 3 bases lay in between. The germline V gene encodes CDR1 SEHNR and CDR2 FQNEAQ (reference sequence). The CDR3 has 10 amino acids. Here the CDR3 DNA reads TGTGCCAGCAGCACGGAGACCCAGTACTTC. Its protein is CASSTETQYF.

V is TRBV5-5 and J is TRBJ2-1, with unresolved D. Germline V gene lookup returns CDR1 SGHKS and CDR2 YYEKEE (reference sequence). The V end lost 4 bases, the J end lost 9 bases, and 14 bases lay between the germline ends. The CDR3 has 13 amino acids. The CDR3 sequence is CASSTRSDLEQFF. The CDR3 region has the DNA TGTGCCAGCAGCACCAGGTCGGATCTTGAGCAGTTCTTC.